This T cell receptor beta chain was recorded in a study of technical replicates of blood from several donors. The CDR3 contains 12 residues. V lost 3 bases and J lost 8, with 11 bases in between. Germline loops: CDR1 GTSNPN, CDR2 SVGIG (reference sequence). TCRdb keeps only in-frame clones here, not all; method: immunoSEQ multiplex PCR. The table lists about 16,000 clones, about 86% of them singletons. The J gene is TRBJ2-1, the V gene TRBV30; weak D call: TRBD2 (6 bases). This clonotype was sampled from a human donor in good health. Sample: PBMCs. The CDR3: CAWRGGRDEQFF. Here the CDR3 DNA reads TGTGCCTGGAGGGGGGGTAGAGATGAGCAGTTCTTC.